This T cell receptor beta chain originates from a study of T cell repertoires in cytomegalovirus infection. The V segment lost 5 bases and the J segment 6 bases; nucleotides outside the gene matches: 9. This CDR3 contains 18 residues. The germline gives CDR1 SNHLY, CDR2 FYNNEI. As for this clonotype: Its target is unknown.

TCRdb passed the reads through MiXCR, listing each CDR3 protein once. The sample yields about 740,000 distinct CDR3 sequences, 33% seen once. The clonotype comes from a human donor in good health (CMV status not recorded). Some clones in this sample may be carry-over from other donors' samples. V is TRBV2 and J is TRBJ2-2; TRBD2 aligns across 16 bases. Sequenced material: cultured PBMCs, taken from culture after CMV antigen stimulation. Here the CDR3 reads CASSPHTGTSGRAGELFF. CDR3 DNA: TGTGCCAGCAGTCCTCATACCGGGACTAGCGGGAGGGCCGGGGAGCTGTTTTTT.